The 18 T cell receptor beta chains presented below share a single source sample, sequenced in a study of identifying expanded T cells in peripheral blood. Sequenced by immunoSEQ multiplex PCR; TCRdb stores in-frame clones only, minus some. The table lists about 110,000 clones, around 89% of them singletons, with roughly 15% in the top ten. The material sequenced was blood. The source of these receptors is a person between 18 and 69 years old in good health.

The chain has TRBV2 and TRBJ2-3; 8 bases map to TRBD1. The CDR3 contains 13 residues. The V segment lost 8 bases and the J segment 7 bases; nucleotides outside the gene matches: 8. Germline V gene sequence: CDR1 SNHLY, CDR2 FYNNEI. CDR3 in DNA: TGTGCCAGCTCTTCGGACAGGGTGTATACGCAGTATTTT. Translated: CASSSDRVYTQYF.

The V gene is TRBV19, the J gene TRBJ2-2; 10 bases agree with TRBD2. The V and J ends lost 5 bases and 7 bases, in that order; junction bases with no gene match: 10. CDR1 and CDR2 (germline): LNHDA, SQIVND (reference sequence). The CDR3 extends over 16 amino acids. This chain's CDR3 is CASSWIAGGLIGELFF. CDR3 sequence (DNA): TGTGCCAGTAGTTGGATAGCGGGGGGCCTTATCGGGGAGCTGTTTTTT.

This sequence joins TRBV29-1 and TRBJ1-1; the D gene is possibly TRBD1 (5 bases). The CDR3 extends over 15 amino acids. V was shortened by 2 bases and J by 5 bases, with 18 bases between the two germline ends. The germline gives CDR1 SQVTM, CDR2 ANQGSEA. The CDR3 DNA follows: TGCAGCGTTGAAACGGCGGGGGGGGTAAGGACTGAAGCTTTCTTT. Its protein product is CSVETAGGVRTEAFF.

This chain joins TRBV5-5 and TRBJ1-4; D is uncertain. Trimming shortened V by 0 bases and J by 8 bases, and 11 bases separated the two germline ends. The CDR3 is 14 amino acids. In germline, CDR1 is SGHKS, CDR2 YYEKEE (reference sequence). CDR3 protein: CASSLATSGEKLFF. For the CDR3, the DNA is TGTGCCAGCAGCTTGGCCACGAGCGGCGAAAAACTGTTTTTT.

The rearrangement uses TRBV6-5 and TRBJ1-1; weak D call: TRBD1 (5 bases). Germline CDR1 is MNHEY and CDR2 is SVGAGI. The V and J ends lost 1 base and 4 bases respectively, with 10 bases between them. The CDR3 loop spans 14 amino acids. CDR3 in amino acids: CASSYLRGITEAFF. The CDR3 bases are TGTGCCAGCAGTTACTTGCGGGGGATCACTGAAGCTTTCTTT.

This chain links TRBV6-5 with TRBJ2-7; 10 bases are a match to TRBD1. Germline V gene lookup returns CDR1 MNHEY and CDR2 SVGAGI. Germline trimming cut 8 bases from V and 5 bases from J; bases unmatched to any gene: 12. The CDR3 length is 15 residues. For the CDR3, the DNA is TGTGCCAGCGAGGCCACGGGACAGGGGATAAACGAGCAGTACTTC. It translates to CASEATGQGINEQYF.

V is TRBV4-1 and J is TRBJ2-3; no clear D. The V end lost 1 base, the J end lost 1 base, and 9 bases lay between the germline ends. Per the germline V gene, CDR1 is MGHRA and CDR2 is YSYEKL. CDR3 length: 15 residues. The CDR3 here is CASSQVETRTDTQYF. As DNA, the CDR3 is TGCGCCAGCAGCCAAGTGGAGACCCGCACAGATACGCAGTATTTT.

CDR3 sequence reads: CASSLDGGYEKLFF. The CDR3 DNA reads TGCGCCAGCAGTCTAGACGGGGGATATGAAAAACTGTTTTTT. This chain uses TRBV4-3 with TRBJ1-4, with TRBD1 as a possible D gene (5 bases). The length of the CDR3 is 14 residues. V was shortened by 6 bases and J by 6 bases, with 14 bases between the two germline ends. CDR1 is LGHNA and CDR2 is YSLEER in the germline V gene.

In nucleotides, the CDR3 is TGTGCCAGTAGGTCCTTACAGGGAAAGGTGAACACTGAAGCTTTCTTT. Residues: CASRSLQGKVNTEAFF. The rearrangement links TRBV19 to TRBJ1-1, with D tentatively TRBD1 (6 bases). The V end was cut by 6 bases, the J end by 0 bases, with 17 bases between. The CDR3 covers 16 residues. Germline-derived CDR1 and CDR2 are LNHDA and SQIVND (reference sequence).

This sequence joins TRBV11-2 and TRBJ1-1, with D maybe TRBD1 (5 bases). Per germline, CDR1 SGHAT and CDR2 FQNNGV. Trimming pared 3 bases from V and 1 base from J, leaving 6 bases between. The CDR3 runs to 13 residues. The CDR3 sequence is CASSFDRNTEAFF. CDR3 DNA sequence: TGTGCCAGCAGCTTCGACAGGAACACTGAAGCTTTCTTT.

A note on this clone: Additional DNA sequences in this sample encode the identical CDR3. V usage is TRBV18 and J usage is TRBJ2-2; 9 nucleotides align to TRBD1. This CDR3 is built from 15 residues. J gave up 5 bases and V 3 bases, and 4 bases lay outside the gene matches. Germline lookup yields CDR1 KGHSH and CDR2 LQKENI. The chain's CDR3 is CASSPVGQGTGELFF. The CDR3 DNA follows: TGTGCCAGCTCACCCGTAGGACAGGGGACCGGGGAGCTGTTTTTT.

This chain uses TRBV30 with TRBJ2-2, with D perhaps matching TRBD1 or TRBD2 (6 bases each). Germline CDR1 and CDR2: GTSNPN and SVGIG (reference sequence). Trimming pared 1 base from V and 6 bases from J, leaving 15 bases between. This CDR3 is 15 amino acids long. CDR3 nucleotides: TGTGCCTGGAGTGGAGGGGGGCCTCCGTCCGGGGAGCTGTTTTTT. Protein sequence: CAWSGGGPPSGELFF.

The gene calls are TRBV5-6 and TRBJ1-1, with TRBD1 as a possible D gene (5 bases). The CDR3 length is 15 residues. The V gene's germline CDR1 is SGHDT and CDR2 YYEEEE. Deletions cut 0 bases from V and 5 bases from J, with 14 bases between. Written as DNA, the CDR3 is TGTGCCAGCAGCTTGGGGATAGGGGAGGGGACTGAAGCTTTCTTT. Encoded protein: CASSLGIGEGTEAFF.

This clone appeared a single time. The CDR3 region is CASSLPRAGGTGSYEQYF. DNA of the CDR3: TGTGCCAGCAGCTTACCAAGGGCGGGGGGGACAGGCTCCTACGAGCAGTACTTC. The chain recombines TRBV7-9 with TRBJ2-7; the D gene is possibly TRBD2 (9 bases). Germline loops: CDR1 SEHNR, CDR2 FQNEAQ (reference sequence). CDR3 size: 18 residues. Trimming left V 2 bases short and J 0 bases short, with 20 bases between.

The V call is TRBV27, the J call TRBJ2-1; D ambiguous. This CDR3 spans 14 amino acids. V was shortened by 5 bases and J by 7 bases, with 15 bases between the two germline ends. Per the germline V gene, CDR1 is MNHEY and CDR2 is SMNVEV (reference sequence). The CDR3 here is CASSPLLGGNEQFF. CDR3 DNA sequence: TGTGCCAGCAGTCCACTATTGGGTGGGAATGAGCAGTTCTTC.

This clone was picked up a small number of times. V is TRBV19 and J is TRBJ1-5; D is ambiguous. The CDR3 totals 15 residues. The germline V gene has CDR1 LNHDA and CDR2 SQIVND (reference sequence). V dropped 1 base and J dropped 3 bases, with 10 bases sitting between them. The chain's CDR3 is CASSIVQTNNQPQHF. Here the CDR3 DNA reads TGTGCCAGTAGTATAGTACAGACTAACAATCAGCCCCAGCATTTT.

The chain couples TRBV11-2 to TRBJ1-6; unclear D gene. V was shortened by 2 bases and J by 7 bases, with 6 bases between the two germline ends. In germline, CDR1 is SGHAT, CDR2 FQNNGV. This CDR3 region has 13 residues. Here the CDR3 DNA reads TGTGCCAGCAGCTTAAGATCCAATTCACCCCTCCACTTT. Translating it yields CASSLRSNSPLHF.

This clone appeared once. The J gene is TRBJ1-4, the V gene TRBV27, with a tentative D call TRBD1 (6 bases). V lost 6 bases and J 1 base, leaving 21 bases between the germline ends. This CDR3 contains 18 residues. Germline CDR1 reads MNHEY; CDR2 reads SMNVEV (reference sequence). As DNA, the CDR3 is TGTGCCAGCAGCGTTATCGGGAATGGGGGCAGAACTAATGAAAAACTGTTTTTT. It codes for CASSVIGNGGRTNEKLFF.